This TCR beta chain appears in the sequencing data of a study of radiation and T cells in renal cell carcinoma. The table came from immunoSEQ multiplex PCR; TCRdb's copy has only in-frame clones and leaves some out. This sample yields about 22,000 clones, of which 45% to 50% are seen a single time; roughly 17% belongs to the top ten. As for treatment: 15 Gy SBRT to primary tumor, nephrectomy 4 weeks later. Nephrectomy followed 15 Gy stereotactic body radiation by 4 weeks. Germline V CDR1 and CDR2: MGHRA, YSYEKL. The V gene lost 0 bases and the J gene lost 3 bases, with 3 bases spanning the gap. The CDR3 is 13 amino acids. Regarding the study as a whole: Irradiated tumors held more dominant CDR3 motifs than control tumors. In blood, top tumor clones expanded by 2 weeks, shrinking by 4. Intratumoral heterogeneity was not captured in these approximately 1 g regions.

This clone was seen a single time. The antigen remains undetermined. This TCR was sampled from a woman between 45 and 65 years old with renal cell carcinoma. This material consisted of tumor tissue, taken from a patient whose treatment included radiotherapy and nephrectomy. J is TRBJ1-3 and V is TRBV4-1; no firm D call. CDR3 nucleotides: TGCGCCAGCAGCCAAGAGTTTGGAAACACCATATATTTT. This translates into CASSQEFGNTIYF.